This TCR beta chain appears in the sequencing data of a study of PD-1 blockade in classical Hodgkin lymphoma. Every patient had relapsed following autologous stem cell transplantation, and cohorts differed in brentuximab vedotin exposure. Reported best responses ranged across complete response, partial response or progressive disease. Study results and limitations: Diversity similar to that of newly diagnosed patients was seen at baseline in complete responders. By C4D1, diversity of CD4+ TCRs had risen significantly, whereas that of CD8+ TCRs had not. Healthy donors reportedly exceeded newly diagnosed patients in baseline TCR diversity.

From germline, CDR1 is SNHLY and CDR2 FYNNEI. This CDR3 contains 14 residues. J gave up 3 bases and V 6 bases, and 2 bases lay outside the gene matches. Concerning this clone itself: Antigen: not known.

Method: immunoSEQ multiplex PCR; TCRdb's copy keeps in-frame clones and lacks some. The sample has about 58,000 clones, 85% to 95% seen once; the top ten hold 8.5% to 12%. The V and J genes are TRBV2 and TRBJ2-2; 9 bases agree with TRBD1. The TCR was taken from a human donor with classical Hodgkin lymphoma. Sequences were derived from peripheral blood mononuclear cells (PBMCs), sampled before the second cycle of nivolumab. The CDR3 sequence is CASRRTGDTGELFF. The CDR3 bases are TGTGCCAGCAGGAGGACAGGGGACACCGGGGAGCTGTTTTTT.